Shown below are 4 T cell receptor beta chains from a single sample sequenced in a study of chemoradiotherapy in HPV16-positive cancers. The table came from immunoSEQ multiplex PCR; TCRdb's copy has only in-frame clones and leaves some out. The table records some 14,000 clones, around 77% of them present only once. The specimen was obtained from a patient who underwent chemoradiotherapy. These receptors were taken from a human donor with HPV-associated anogenital cancer.

CDR3 in DNA: TGTGCCAGCAGCTTGGGGACAGATCAGGGCTACACCTTC. Its protein is CASSLGTDQGYTF. J is TRBJ1-2 and V is TRBV5-4; tentatively, D is TRBD1 (6 bases). CDR3 size: 13 residues. Germline assignment: CDR1 SGHNT and CDR2 YYREEE (reference sequence). V was clipped by 0 bases and J by 8 bases, with 11 bases between them.

The chain couples TRBV7-2 to TRBJ1-3; no clear D. CDR1 is SGHTA and CDR2 is FQGNSA in the germline V gene. CDR3 length: 15 residues. V dropped 1 base and J dropped 0 bases, with 7 bases sitting between them. CDR3 sequence reads: CASSLEQFSGNTIYF. DNA of the CDR3: TGTGCCAGCAGCTTAGAACAGTTCTCTGGAAACACCATATATTTT.

In its sample, this clone was seen a few times. The chain employs TRBV6-5 and TRBJ1-2; 9 bases agree with TRBD1. Germline trimming cut 8 bases from V and 5 bases from J; bases unmatched to any gene: 9. The CDR3 is 14 residues long. Germline loops: CDR1 MNHEY, CDR2 SVGAGI. The CDR3 DNA sequence: TGTGCCAGCCGAGGGACAGGGACGGGGTATGGCTACACCTTC. Protein sequence: CASRGTGTGYGYTF.

This chain connects TRBV29-1 to TRBJ1-1, with D possibly being TRBD1 (6 bases). Trimming shortened V by 6 bases and J by 1 base, and 15 bases separated the two germline ends. CDR3 length equals 14 residues. CDR1 is SQVTM, CDR2 ANQGSEA, per germline. Here the CDR3 reads CSVQTYRANTEAFF. The CDR3 DNA follows: TGCAGCGTCCAAACCTACAGGGCGAACACTGAAGCTTTCTTT.